These T cell receptor beta chains were read from a single sample in a study of blood T cell repertoires in COVID-19. This table comes from immunoSEQ multiplex PCR, and its TCRdb copy is limited to in-frame clones, with some not included. The profile covers some 180,000 clones, with around 90% appearing a single time and approximately 0.56% taken by the ten largest. The specimen sequenced was peripheral blood. These receptors were collected from a man aged 45 to 65 with acute or convalescent COVID-19. Each CDR3 is given with its conserved first and last residue. The order of the fields is V gene, J gene, clone size, D gene, CDR3 DNA, CDR3 protein. A D gene is named only where the DNA matches it firmly. The listing skips clone size in some rows; elsewhere it reads once, few, many or a size class.

v_gene: TRBV6-5; j_gene: TRBJ1-5; abundance: once; d_gene: -; CDR3nt: TGTGCCTCACGGGGGGGTTCAAATCAGCCCCAGCATTTT; CDR3aa: CASRGGSNQPQHF
v_gene: TRBV5-1; j_gene: TRBJ1-1; abundance: -; d_gene: -; CDR3nt: TGCGCCAGCAGGGGGGGGAGGACTGAAGCTTTCTTT; CDR3aa: CASRGGRTEAFF
v_gene: TRBV6-5; j_gene: TRBJ2-6; abundance: -; d_gene: -; CDR3nt: TGTGCCAGCAGTTACGTCCACTCTGGGGCCAACGTCCTGACTTTC; CDR3aa: CASSYVHSGANVLTF
v_gene: TRBV6-5; j_gene: TRBJ1-1; abundance: -; d_gene: -; CDR3nt: TGTGCCAGCAGCCGGAGGGCGATGAACACTGAAGCTTTCTTT; CDR3aa: CASSRRAMNTEAFF
v_gene: TRBV5-1; j_gene: TRBJ2-1; abundance: once; d_gene: -; CDR3nt: TGCGCCAGCAGCTTGGTTACTAGCTCCTACAATGAGCAGTTCTTC; CDR3aa: CASSLVTSSYNEQFF
v_gene: TRBV5-4; j_gene: TRBJ2-2; abundance: -; d_gene: TRBD2; CDR3nt: TGTGCCAGCAGCTTCGGACTAGCGGTGAACACCGGGGAGCTGTTTTTT; CDR3aa: CASSFGLAVNTGELFF
v_gene: TRBV7-9; j_gene: TRBJ1-6; abundance: -; d_gene: -; CDR3nt: TGTGCCAGCAGCTTAGAGGGGAGGTATAATTCACCCCTCCACTTT; CDR3aa: CASSLEGRYNSPLHF
v_gene: TRBV4-2; j_gene: TRBJ2-2; abundance: -; d_gene: TRBD1; CDR3nt: TGTGCCAGCAGCCAAGATGGTTGGGACAGCGCGAACACCGGGGAGCTGTTTTTT; CDR3aa: CASSQDGWDSANTGELFF
v_gene: TRBV6-2/TRBV6-3; j_gene: TRBJ1-6; abundance: -; d_gene: TRBD1; CDR3nt: TGTGCCAGCAGTGCCGCCGGGACAGGGTTTTCACCCCTCCACTTT; CDR3aa: CASSAAGTGFSPLHF
v_gene: TRBV9; j_gene: TRBJ2-1; abundance: -; d_gene: -; CDR3nt: TGTGCCAGCAGCGAGGTATCGCACAGCTGGTCCTACAATGAGCAGTTCTTC; CDR3aa: CASSEVSHSWSYNEQFF
v_gene: TRBV7-9; j_gene: TRBJ2-3; abundance: -; d_gene: TRBD2; CDR3nt: TGTGCCAGCAGCGCCTTGCCGGGACTAGCGGGAGCGGCAGATACGCAGTATTTT; CDR3aa: CASSALPGLAGAADTQYF
v_gene: TRBV6-5; j_gene: TRBJ2-3; abundance: -; d_gene: -; CDR3nt: TGTGCCAGCCGACTTTTCCTCAACACAGATACGCAGTATTTT; CDR3aa: CASRLFLNTDTQYF
v_gene: TRBV9; j_gene: TRBJ1-1; abundance: -; d_gene: TRBD1; CDR3nt: TGTGCCAGCAGCGTAGAGCCGGGACAGAGACGTCGGAACACTGAAGCTTTCTTT; CDR3aa: CASSVEPGQRRRNTEAFF
v_gene: TRBV13; j_gene: TRBJ2-1; abundance: -; d_gene: -; CDR3nt: TGTGCCAGCAGCTTAAAAGTGGGCCAGGGGCACAATGAGCAGTTCTTC; CDR3aa: CASSLKVGQGHNEQFF
v_gene: TRBV5-1; j_gene: TRBJ2-3; abundance: -; d_gene: -; CDR3nt: TGCGCCAGCAGCTTACGGGACACCACAGATACGCAGTATTTT; CDR3aa: CASSLRDTTDTQYF
v_gene: TRBV30; j_gene: TRBJ2-5; abundance: -; d_gene: -; CDR3nt: TGTGCCTGGAGCCCGGGAAGAGAGACCCAGTACTTC; CDR3aa: CAWSPGRETQYF
v_gene: TRBV28; j_gene: TRBJ2-3; abundance: -; d_gene: TRBD2; CDR3nt: TGTGCCAGCAGTCAAACCGGGACTAGCGCCTCCCCTAACACAGATACGCAGTATTTT; CDR3aa: CASSQTGTSASPNTDTQYF
v_gene: TRBV6-5; j_gene: TRBJ2-1; abundance: -; d_gene: TRBD2; CDR3nt: TGTGCCAGCAGTTACCAGCGGGAGGTTTTTAATGAGCAGTTCTTC; CDR3aa: CASSYQREVFNEQFF
v_gene: TRBV3-1/TRBV3-2; j_gene: TRBJ1-1; abundance: -; d_gene: -; CDR3nt: TGTGCCAGCAGCCAACCCGACAGGGAAGCTTTCTTT; CDR3aa: CASSQPDREAFF
v_gene: TRBV2; j_gene: TRBJ2-3; abundance: -; d_gene: -; CDR3nt: TGTGCCAGCACCGAAAGAGTAGATACGCAGTATTTT; CDR3aa: CASTERVDTQYF